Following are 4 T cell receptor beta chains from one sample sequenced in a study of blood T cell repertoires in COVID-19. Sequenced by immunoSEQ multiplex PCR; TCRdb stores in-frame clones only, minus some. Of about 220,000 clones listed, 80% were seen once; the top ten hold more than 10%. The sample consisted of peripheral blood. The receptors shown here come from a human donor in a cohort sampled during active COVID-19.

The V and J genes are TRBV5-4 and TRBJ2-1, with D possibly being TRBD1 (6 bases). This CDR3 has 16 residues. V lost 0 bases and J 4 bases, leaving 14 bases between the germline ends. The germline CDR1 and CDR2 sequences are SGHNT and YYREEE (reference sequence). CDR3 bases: TGTGCCAGCAGCTTGGGGGCAGGGGCCTATTACAATGAGCAGTTCTTC. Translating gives CASSLGAGAYYNEQFF. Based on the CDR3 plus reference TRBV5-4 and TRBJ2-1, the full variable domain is ETGVTQSPTHLIKTRGQQVTLRCSSQSGHNTVSWYQQALGQGPQFIFQYYREEENGRGNFPPRFSGLQFPNYSSELNVNALELDDSALYLCASSLGAGAYYNEQFFGPGTRLTVL.

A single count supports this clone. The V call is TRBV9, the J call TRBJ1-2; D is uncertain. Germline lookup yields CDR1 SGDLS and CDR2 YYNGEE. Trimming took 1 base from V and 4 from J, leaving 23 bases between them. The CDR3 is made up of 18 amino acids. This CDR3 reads CASSVTLFSQGGFYGYTF. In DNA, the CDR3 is TGTGCCAGCAGCGTAACCCTTTTTAGCCAAGGCGGTTTCTATGGCTACACCTTC.

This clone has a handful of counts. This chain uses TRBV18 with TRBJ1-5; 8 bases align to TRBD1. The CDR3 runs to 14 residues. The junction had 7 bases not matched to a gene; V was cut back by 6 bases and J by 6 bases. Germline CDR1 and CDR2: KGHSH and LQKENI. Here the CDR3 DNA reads TGTGCCAGCTCGCCCCAGGGGGCAGCTCAGCCCCAGCATTTT. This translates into CASSPQGAAQPQHF.

The CDR3 nucleotides are TGTGCCAGCAGTTTGATCGGGGAGGCTCCCGGCGAGCAGTACTTC. Translating gives CASSLIGEAPGEQYF. The chain recombines TRBV27 with TRBJ2-7; possible D gene TRBD2, 6 bases. Deletions cut 3 bases from V and 6 bases from J, with 18 bases between. The CDR3 has 15 residues. Germline assignment: CDR1 MNHEY and CDR2 SMNVEV (reference sequence).